This is a list of T cell receptor beta chains from one sample in a study of shared clonotypes between healthy human individuals. Assay: immunoSEQ multiplex PCR; the TCRdb copy retains only in-frame clones and omits some. In the table there are about 380,000 clones, 96% of which are singletons. Sequencing was done on a sample of memory CD8+ T cells sorted from blood. The receptor set was obtained from a man aged 25-45 years in good health. CDR3s include the opening cysteine and the closing phenylalanine or tryptophan. Fields, in order: CDR3 length, D gene, V gene, clone size, J gene, CDR3 DNA, CDR3 protein. A D gene is named only where the DNA matches it firmly. Where a row states a size, it is once, few, many or the class of an expanded clone; other rows omit it.

>14|TRBD1|TRBV4-2|.|TRBJ2-7
TGTGCCAGCAGCCAAGGGGACAGCTCCTACGAGCAGTACTTC
CASSQGDSSYEQYF
>14|.|TRBV9|.|TRBJ2-1
TGTGCCAGCAGCGTAGGGGACTCCAACAATGAGCAGTTCTTC
CASSVGDSNNEQFF
>13|TRBD1|TRBV6-5|.|TRBJ2-7
TGTGCCAGCAGCCGTACAGGGGACCACGAGCAGTACTTC
CASSRTGDHEQYF
>14|.|TRBV13|.|TRBJ2-7
TGTGCCAGCAGCTTAGGTGGCAGCTATTACGAGCAGTACTTC
CASSLGGSYYEQYF
>16|TRBD1|TRBV7-9|.|TRBJ2-1
TGTGCCAGCAGCCCCTGGACAGGGAGGTTGGTTAATGAGCAGTTCTTC
CASSPWTGRLVNEQFF
>16|TRBD2|TRBV7-8|once|TRBJ2-5
TGTGCCAGCAGCTTAGGTTCTAGCGGGATGGGAGAGACCCAGTACTTC
CASSLGSSGMGETQYF
>14|.|TRBV28|.|TRBJ1-2
TGTGCCAGCACCCGAGAGACTCAGAGGTATGGCTACACCTTC
CASTRETQRYGYTF
>14|.|TRBV4-2|.|TRBJ2-4
TGTGCCAGCAGCTTTAGCGTCCCGACGGGGCTTCGGTACTTC
CASSFSVPTGLRYF
>16|.|TRBV6-5|once|TRBJ2-6
TGTGCCAGCAGTTACTCGATCTCCCCTGGGGCCAACGTCCTGACTTTC
CASSYSISPGANVLTF
>16|TRBD2|TRBV19|.|TRBJ2-2
TGTGCCAGTAGTATAGCAGTGGGACTAGCTGGCGGGGAGCTGTTTTTT
CASSIAVGLAGGELFF
>14|.|TRBV19|once|TRBJ1-1
TGTGCCAGTAGTATAAAGGGATGGAGTACTGAAGCTTTCTTT
CASSIKGWSTEAFF